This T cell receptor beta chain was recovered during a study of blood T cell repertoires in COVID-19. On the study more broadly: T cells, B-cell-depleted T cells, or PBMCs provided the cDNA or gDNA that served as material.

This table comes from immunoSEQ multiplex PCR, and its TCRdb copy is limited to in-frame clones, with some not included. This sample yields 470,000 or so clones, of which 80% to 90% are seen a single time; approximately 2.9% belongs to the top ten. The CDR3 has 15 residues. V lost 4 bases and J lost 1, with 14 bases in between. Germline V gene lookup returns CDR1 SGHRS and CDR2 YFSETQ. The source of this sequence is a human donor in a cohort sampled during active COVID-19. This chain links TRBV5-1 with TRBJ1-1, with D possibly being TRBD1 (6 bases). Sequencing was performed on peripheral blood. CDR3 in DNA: TGCGCCAGCAGCATACAGGGTCGGGAGAACACTGAAGCTTTCTTT. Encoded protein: CASSIQGRENTEAFF.